Following are 3 T cell receptor beta chains from one sample sequenced in a study of blood T cell repertoires in COVID-19. The protocol was immunoSEQ multiplex PCR, while the TCRdb copy is restricted to in-frame clones and leaves out a portion. The data hold about 160,000 clones, with around four fifths observed a single time. Sequencing was performed on peripheral blood. All receptors derive from a man aged 65-85 years with acute or convalescent COVID-19.

V gene TRBV5-1 combines with J gene TRBJ2-1, with TRBD2 identical over 7 bases. The CDR3 consists of 17 residues. Germline values: CDR1 SGHRS, CDR2 YFSETQ. V trimming: 1 base; J trimming: 6 bases; junction bases outside the gene matches: 13. The CDR3 DNA reads as TGCGCCAGCAGCTTGAGGGTTCCGGGGCGGGGGAGCAATGAGCAGTTCTTC. Its translation is CASSLRVPGRGSNEQFF.

The gene calls are TRBV3-1 (or the pseudogene TRBV3-2) and TRBJ2-7, with D maybe TRBD2 (5 bases). The ends were cut back, 2 bases at V and 2 bases at J, with 13 bases in the middle. Per germline, CDR1 LGHDT and CDR2 YNNKEL (reference sequence). The CDR3 totals 15 residues. The CDR3 protein is CASSQKLGWTYEQYF. CDR3 coding DNA: TGTGCCAGCAGCCAAAAACTAGGGTGGACCTACGAGCAGTACTTC.

Here the CDR3 reads CASSPGTAIWGNTIYF. DNA for the CDR3: TGTGCCAGCAGCCCCGGGACAGCGATCTGGGGGAACACCATATATTTT. This chain uses TRBV5-8 with TRBJ1-3, with TRBD1 matching 7 bases. This CDR3 is 16 amino acids long. Germline CDR1 and CDR2: SGHTS and YDEGEE. V was clipped by 4 bases and J by 7 bases; unmatched bases: 14.